The rows below give T cell receptor beta chains drawn from one sample of a study of STAT5B mutations in CD4+ large granular lymphocyte leukemia. TCRdb keeps only in-frame clones here, not all; method: immunoSEQ multiplex PCR. This table has tens of thousands of clones, 65% to 85% appearing once. The sample was CD4+ T cells from blood buffy coats. These receptors were taken from a human donor in good health. Each CDR3 is given with its conserved first and last residue. D genes are given only for firm matches. Clone sizes are given selectively: once, few, many, or a class where the clone is expanded.

j_call: TRBJ1-6; clone_size: NA; v_call: TRBV5-6; d_call: NA; cdr3_nt: TGTGCCAGCAGCTTGGAAAGGACTCCCCTCCACTTT; cdr3_aa: CASSLERTPLHF
j_call: TRBJ2-7; clone_size: NA; v_call: TRBV4-2; d_call: TRBD2; cdr3_nt: TGTGCCAGCAGCCAAGGAGCGGGGGGGAACTACGAGCAGTACTTC; cdr3_aa: CASSQGAGGNYEQYF
j_call: TRBJ2-7; clone_size: few; v_call: TRBV2; d_call: TRBD2; cdr3_nt: TGTGCCAGCAGTGAACGGGGCGGGGGGAACTCCTACGAGCAGTACTTC; cdr3_aa: CASSERGGGNSYEQYF
j_call: TRBJ2-2; clone_size: once; v_call: TRBV7-9; d_call: TRBD1; cdr3_nt: TGTGCCAGCAGCTGGAACAGGGGAGACACCGGGGAGCTGTTTTTT; cdr3_aa: CASSWNRGDTGELFF
j_call: TRBJ1-5; clone_size: few; v_call: TRBV2; d_call: NA; cdr3_nt: TGTGCCAGCAGTGCCCTGAACCTGGGCAATCAGCCCCAGCATTTT; cdr3_aa: CASSALNLGNQPQHF
j_call: TRBJ1-4; clone_size: NA; v_call: TRBV29-1; d_call: NA; cdr3_nt: TGCAGCGTTTCCAGGGGCAATAATGAAAAACTGTTTTTT; cdr3_aa: CSVSRGNNEKLFF
j_call: TRBJ2-7; clone_size: once; v_call: TRBV2; d_call: TRBD1; cdr3_nt: TGTGCCAGCTTGATGGACAGGTGGGACTCCTACGAGCAGTACTTC; cdr3_aa: CASLMDRWDSYEQYF
j_call: TRBJ1-3; clone_size: NA; v_call: TRBV7-3; d_call: TRBD1; cdr3_nt: TGTGCCAGCAGCTTAGGGGCACAGGGGGAGGCTGGAAACACCATATATTTT; cdr3_aa: CASSLGAQGEAGNTIYF
j_call: TRBJ1-1; clone_size: NA; v_call: TRBV7-9; d_call: NA; cdr3_nt: TGTGCCAGCAGCGATCAAGGGAGAGGGGACACTGAAGCTTTCTTT; cdr3_aa: CASSDQGRGDTEAFF
j_call: TRBJ1-2; clone_size: few; v_call: TRBV25-1; d_call: TRBD1; cdr3_nt: TGTGCCAGCAGTATCGGGACAGCCTTTGGCTATGGCTACACCTTC; cdr3_aa: CASSIGTAFGYGYTF
j_call: TRBJ1-2; clone_size: NA; v_call: TRBV4-2; d_call: NA; cdr3_nt: TGTGCCAGCAGCCAACCGACAGAGGGTGATGGCTACACCTTC; cdr3_aa: CASSQPTEGDGYTF
j_call: TRBJ2-7; clone_size: NA; v_call: TRBV15; d_call: TRBD1; cdr3_nt: TGTGCCACCAGCAGGAACAGACAGGGGTCGTGGTACGAGCAGTACTTC; cdr3_aa: CATSRNRQGSWYEQYF
j_call: TRBJ2-7; clone_size: NA; v_call: TRBV7-9; d_call: NA; cdr3_nt: TGTGCCAGCAGCACCACGTCCTACGAGCAGTACTTC; cdr3_aa: CASSTTSYEQYF
j_call: TRBJ1-6; clone_size: NA; v_call: TRBV19; d_call: TRBD1; cdr3_nt: TGTGCCAGTACTCCGGGACAGAGGGCTTTGTCCCTCCACTTT; cdr3_aa: CASTPGQRALSLHF
j_call: TRBJ1-6; clone_size: NA; v_call: TRBV5-1; d_call: NA; cdr3_nt: TGCGCCAGCAGCACCTCGAGCTCCTATAATTCACCCCTCCACTTT; cdr3_aa: CASSTSSSYNSPLHF
j_call: TRBJ1-2; clone_size: few; v_call: TRBV5-4; d_call: TRBD1; cdr3_nt: TGTGCCAGCAGCGGGAAGGACAGGACCACCTATGGCTACACCTTC; cdr3_aa: CASSGKDRTTYGYTF
j_call: TRBJ2-1; clone_size: NA; v_call: TRBV11-2; d_call: NA; cdr3_nt: TGTGCCAGCAGCTTAGTAAGGGATGAGCAGTTCTTC; cdr3_aa: CASSLVRDEQFF
j_call: TRBJ1-4; clone_size: NA; v_call: TRBV6-6; d_call: TRBD1; cdr3_nt: TGTGCCAGTAACGACAGGGGCCCTAAGGGCGAAAAACTGTTTTTT; cdr3_aa: CASNDRGPKGEKLFF
j_call: TRBJ2-1; clone_size: NA; v_call: TRBV18; d_call: TRBD1; cdr3_nt: TGTGCCAGCTCGGAGGGACAGGGACCCTACAATGAGCAGTTCTTC; cdr3_aa: CASSEGQGPYNEQFF
j_call: TRBJ1-2; clone_size: NA; v_call: TRBV5-4; d_call: NA; cdr3_nt: TGTGCCAGCAGCTTGGACGTTACGACTTACTATGGCTACACCTTC; cdr3_aa: CASSLDVTTYYGYTF
j_call: TRBJ2-3; clone_size: once; v_call: TRBV4-1; d_call: NA; cdr3_nt: TGCGCCAGCAGCCAAGATAACGAAGATACGCAGTATTTT; cdr3_aa: CASSQDNEDTQYF
j_call: TRBJ1-5; clone_size: NA; v_call: TRBV7-3; d_call: NA; cdr3_nt: TGTGCCAGCAGCTTACGGGGGAATAGCAATCAGCCCCAGCATTTT; cdr3_aa: CASSLRGNSNQPQHF
j_call: TRBJ2-2; clone_size: NA; v_call: TRBV6-6; d_call: TRBD1; cdr3_nt: TGTGCCAGCAGTTACGGGCAGGGGGAAACCGGGGAGCTGTTTTTT; cdr3_aa: CASSYGQGETGELFF
j_call: TRBJ2-7; clone_size: NA; v_call: TRBV5-1; d_call: TRBD1; cdr3_nt: TGCGCCAGCAGCGTGGGACAGGGGGCCTACGAGCAGTACTTC; cdr3_aa: CASSVGQGAYEQYF
j_call: TRBJ1-2; clone_size: NA; v_call: TRBV6-5; d_call: NA; cdr3_nt: TGTGCCAGCAGTTACTCTGTGGGCTATGGCTACACCTTC; cdr3_aa: CASSYSVGYGYTF
j_call: TRBJ1-5; clone_size: NA; v_call: TRBV10-3; d_call: TRBD1; cdr3_nt: TGTGCCATCACCCCGGACAGGGAGAATCAGCCCCAGCATTTT; cdr3_aa: CAITPDRENQPQHF
j_call: TRBJ1-4; clone_size: NA; v_call: TRBV27; d_call: TRBD1; cdr3_nt: TGTGCCAGCAGTTCGAACGTACTGGACAGGGGACGGGAAAAACTGTTTTTT; cdr3_aa: CASSSNVLDRGREKLFF
j_call: TRBJ2-7; clone_size: few; v_call: TRBV29-1; d_call: NA; cdr3_nt: TGCAGCGTTGACTCAGGGGCCAACTACGAGCAGTACTTC; cdr3_aa: CSVDSGANYEQYF
j_call: TRBJ2-1; clone_size: NA; v_call: TRBV18; d_call: TRBD2; cdr3_nt: TGTGCCAGCTCACCCGGGACTAGCGTGTATGAGCAGTTCTTC; cdr3_aa: CASSPGTSVYEQFF
j_call: TRBJ1-1; clone_size: NA; v_call: TRBV7-2; d_call: NA; cdr3_nt: TGTGCCAGCTCAAGCGTGAACACTGAAGCTTTCTTT; cdr3_aa: CASSSVNTEAFF
j_call: TRBJ2-3; clone_size: NA; v_call: TRBV21-1; d_call: NA; cdr3_nt: TGTGCCAGCAGCAAAGAGAAAGGGTGCCGAGATACGCAGTATTTT; cdr3_aa: CASSKEKGCRDTQYF
j_call: TRBJ2-1; clone_size: NA; v_call: TRBV11-3; d_call: TRBD2; cdr3_nt: TGTGCCAGCAGCCCTACCCCAGGACTAGCGGGAGGTCTGTTCTTC; cdr3_aa: CASSPTPGLAGGLFF
j_call: TRBJ2-7; clone_size: few; v_call: TRBV21-1; d_call: NA; cdr3_nt: TGTGCCAGCAGGCGGACAGGAGACGAGCAGTACTTC; cdr3_aa: CASRRTGDEQYF
j_call: TRBJ2-7; clone_size: NA; v_call: TRBV6-1; d_call: NA; cdr3_nt: TGTGCCAGCAAAGAAGGGGTTTCCTACGAGCAGTACTTC; cdr3_aa: CASKEGVSYEQYF
j_call: TRBJ2-5; clone_size: NA; v_call: TRBV6-4; d_call: NA; cdr3_nt: TGTGCCAGCAGTGAGGTATACGGGGAGACCCAGTACTTC; cdr3_aa: CASSEVYGETQYF
j_call: TRBJ2-6; clone_size: NA; v_call: TRBV14; d_call: NA; cdr3_nt: TGTGCCAGCAGCCAAGTTTACTCTGGGGCCAACGTCCTGACTTTC; cdr3_aa: CASSQVYSGANVLTF
j_call: TRBJ1-5; clone_size: few; v_call: TRBV30; d_call: NA; cdr3_nt: TGTGCCTGGAGTATAGAAAGCAATCAGCCCCAGCATTTT; cdr3_aa: CAWSIESNQPQHF
j_call: TRBJ1-5; clone_size: NA; v_call: TRBV28; d_call: NA; cdr3_nt: TGTGCCAGCAGTCAAGGGGGCAATCAGCCCCAGCATTTT; cdr3_aa: CASSQGGNQPQHF
j_call: TRBJ2-7; clone_size: NA; v_call: TRBV30; d_call: NA; cdr3_nt: TGTGCCTGGAGTTCCCGACTAGGAGGGGAGCAGTACTTC; cdr3_aa: CAWSSRLGGEQYF
j_call: TRBJ2-7; clone_size: few; v_call: TRBV5-4; d_call: NA; cdr3_nt: TGTGCCAGCAGCCCGAAGGGACGGAATGACGAGCAGTACTTC; cdr3_aa: CASSPKGRNDEQYF
j_call: TRBJ2-7; clone_size: NA; v_call: TRBV5-1; d_call: NA; cdr3_nt: TGCGCCAGCAGCTTGGCCTTTTCCGGGGGTTACTCCTACGAGCAGTACTTC; cdr3_aa: CASSLAFSGGYSYEQYF
j_call: TRBJ2-1; clone_size: NA; v_call: TRBV4-1; d_call: NA; cdr3_nt: TGCGCCAGCAGCACCCGGAGGGGATGGGTTGAGCAGTTCTTC; cdr3_aa: CASSTRRGWVEQFF
j_call: TRBJ1-1; clone_size: NA; v_call: TRBV19; d_call: TRBD1; cdr3_nt: TGTGCCAGTAGTCCACAGACAGGGGAGAACACTGAAGCTTTCTTT; cdr3_aa: CASSPQTGENTEAFF
j_call: TRBJ2-3; clone_size: once; v_call: TRBV7-2; d_call: TRBD2; cdr3_nt: TGTGCCAGCAGCTTAGTCGGGGGGGCTGATACGCAGTATTTT; cdr3_aa: CASSLVGGADTQYF
j_call: TRBJ1-6; clone_size: NA; v_call: TRBV28; d_call: NA; cdr3_nt: TGTGCCAGCAGTTTAATGAAGGGCTCGCATTCACCCCTCCACTTT; cdr3_aa: CASSLMKGSHSPLHF
j_call: TRBJ2-2; clone_size: few; v_call: TRBV7-2; d_call: TRBD1; cdr3_nt: TGTGCCAGCAGCACAAGTGCAGGGGGCACCGGGGAGCTGTTTTTT; cdr3_aa: CASSTSAGGTGELFF
j_call: TRBJ1-1; clone_size: NA; v_call: TRBV2; d_call: NA; cdr3_nt: TGTGCCAGCAGTGTGAGGCATTGGGACACTGAAGCTTTCTTT; cdr3_aa: CASSVRHWDTEAFF